The clone carrying this T cell receptor (beta chain) was detected once. Germline V CDR1 and CDR2: SGDLS, YYNGEE. CDR3 length: 13 residues. Trimming left V 4 bases short and J 0 bases short, with 7 bases between. This entry comes from a study of cytomegalovirus exposure and HLA in healthy donors. The assay was immunoSEQ multiplex PCR, and TCRdb's table has in-frame clones only and misses some. The sample carries about 160,000 clones, 80% to 90% recorded once. This rearrangement joins TRBV9 to TRBJ2-5; D is undetermined. Material: PBMCs. This clonotype originated in a young woman in good health and CMV-seronegative. CDR3 nucleotides: TGTGCCAGCAGCATCAGTTACCAAGAGACCCAGTACTTC. Translation gives CASSISYQETQYF.